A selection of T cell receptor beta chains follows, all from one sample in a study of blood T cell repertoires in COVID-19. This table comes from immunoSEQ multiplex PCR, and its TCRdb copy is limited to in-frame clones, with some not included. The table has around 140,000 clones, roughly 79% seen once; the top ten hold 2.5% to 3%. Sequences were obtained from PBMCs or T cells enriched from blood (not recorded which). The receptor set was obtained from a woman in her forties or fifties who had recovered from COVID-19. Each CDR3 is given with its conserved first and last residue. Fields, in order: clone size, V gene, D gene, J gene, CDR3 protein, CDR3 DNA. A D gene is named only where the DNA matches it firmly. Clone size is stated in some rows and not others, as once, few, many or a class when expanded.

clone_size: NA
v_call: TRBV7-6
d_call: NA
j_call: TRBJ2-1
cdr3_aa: CASSLARLAEGAYNEQFF
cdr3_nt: TGTGCCAGCAGCTTAGCGCGGCTAGCGGAGGGGGCCTACAATGAGCAGTTCTTC

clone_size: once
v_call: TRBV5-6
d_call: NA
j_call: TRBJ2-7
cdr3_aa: CASRAAGSRGEQYF
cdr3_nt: TGTGCCAGCAGGGCAGCGGGCTCGAGAGGCGAGCAGTACTTC

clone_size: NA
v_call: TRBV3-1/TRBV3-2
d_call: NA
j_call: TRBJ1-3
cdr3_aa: CASSRVGAVSGNTIYF
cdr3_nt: TGTGCCAGCAGCCGAGTGGGGGCCGTCTCTGGAAACACCATATATTTT

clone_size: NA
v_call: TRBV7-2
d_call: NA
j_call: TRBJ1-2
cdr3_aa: CASSLAAGNGYTF
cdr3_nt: TGTGCCAGCAGCTTAGCAGCCGGGAACGGCTACACCTTC

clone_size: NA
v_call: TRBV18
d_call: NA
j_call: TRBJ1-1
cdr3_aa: CASSPGQNTEAFF
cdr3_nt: TGTGCCAGCTCACCCGGACAGAACACTGAAGCTTTCTTT

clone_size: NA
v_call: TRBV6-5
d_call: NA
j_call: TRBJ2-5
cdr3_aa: CASRLGGGPQYF
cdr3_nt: TGTGCCTCCCGGCTCGGCGGCGGCCCCCAGTACTTC

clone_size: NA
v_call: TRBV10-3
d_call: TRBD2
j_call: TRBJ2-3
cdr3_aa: CAISEEGAGADTQYF
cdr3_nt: TGTGCCATCAGTGAGGAAGGGGCGGGGGCAGATACGCAGTATTTT

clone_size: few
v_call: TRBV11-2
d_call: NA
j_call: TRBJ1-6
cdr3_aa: CASSPGQAANSPLHF
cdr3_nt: TGTGCCAGCAGCCCAGGCCAGGCTGCCAATTCACCCCTCCACTTT

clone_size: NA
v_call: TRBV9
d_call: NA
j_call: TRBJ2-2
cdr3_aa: CASSVVHGELFF
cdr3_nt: TGTGCCAGCAGCGTAGTCCACGGGGAGCTGTTTTTT

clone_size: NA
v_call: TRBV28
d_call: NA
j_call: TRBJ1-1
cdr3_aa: CASWGERAEAFF
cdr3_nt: TGTGCCAGCTGGGGGGAGAGGGCTGAAGCTTTCTTT

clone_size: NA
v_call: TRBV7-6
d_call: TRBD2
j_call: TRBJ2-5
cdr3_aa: CASSLAPGLAGAYQETQYF
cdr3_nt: TGTGCCAGCAGCTTAGCTCCCGGACTAGCGGGGGCCTACCAAGAGACCCAGTACTTC

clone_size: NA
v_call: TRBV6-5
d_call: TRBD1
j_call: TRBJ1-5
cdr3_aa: CASSGQGDQPQHF
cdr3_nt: TGTGCCAGCAGCGGACAGGGGGATCAGCCCCAGCATTTT

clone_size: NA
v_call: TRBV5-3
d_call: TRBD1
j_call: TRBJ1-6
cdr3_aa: CARSPDRGGSPLHF
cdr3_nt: TGTGCCAGAAGCCCGGACAGGGGAGGGTCACCCCTCCACTTT

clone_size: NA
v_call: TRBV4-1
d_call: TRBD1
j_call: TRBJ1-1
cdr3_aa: CASTDRVDTEAFF
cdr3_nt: TGCGCCAGCACCGACAGGGTGGACACTGAAGCTTTCTTT

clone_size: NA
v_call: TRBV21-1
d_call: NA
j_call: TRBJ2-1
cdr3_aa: CASSRSSGGSYNEQFF
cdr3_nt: TGTGCCAGCAGCAGATCTAGCGGGGGATCCTACAATGAGCAGTTCTTC

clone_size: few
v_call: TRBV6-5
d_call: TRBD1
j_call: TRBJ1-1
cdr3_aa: CASSPDRTANTEAFF
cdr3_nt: TGTGCCAGCAGCCCGGACAGGACTGCGAACACTGAAGCTTTCTTT

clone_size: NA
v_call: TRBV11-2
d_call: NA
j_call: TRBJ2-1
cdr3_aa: CASAARNEQFF
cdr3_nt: TGTGCCAGCGCGGCACGCAATGAGCAGTTCTTC

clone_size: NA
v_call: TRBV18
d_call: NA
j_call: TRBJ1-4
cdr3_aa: CASSKSRGPEKLFF
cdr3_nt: TGTGCCAGCTCAAAAAGCAGAGGGCCTGAAAAACTGTTTTTT

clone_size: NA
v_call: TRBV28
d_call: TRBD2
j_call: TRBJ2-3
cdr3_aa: CASSKLAGGTDTQYF
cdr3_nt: TGTGCCAGCAGTAAACTAGCGGGCGGCACAGATACGCAGTATTTT

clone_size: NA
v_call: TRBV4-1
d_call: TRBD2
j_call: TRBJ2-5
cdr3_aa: CASSQSGTSGMVGETQYF
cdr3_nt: TGCGCCAGCAGCCAGTCCGGGACTAGCGGGATGGTGGGAGAGACCCAGTACTTC

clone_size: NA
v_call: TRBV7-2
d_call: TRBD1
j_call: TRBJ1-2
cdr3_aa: CASSLAGQAQTYGYTF
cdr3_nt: TGTGCCAGCAGCTTAGCGGGACAGGCCCAGACTTATGGCTACACCTTC

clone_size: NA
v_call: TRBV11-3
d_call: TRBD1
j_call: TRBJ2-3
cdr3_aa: CASSPLTGGDADTQYF
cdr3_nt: TGTGCCAGCAGCCCCTTGACAGGGGGCGACGCAGATACGCAGTATTTT